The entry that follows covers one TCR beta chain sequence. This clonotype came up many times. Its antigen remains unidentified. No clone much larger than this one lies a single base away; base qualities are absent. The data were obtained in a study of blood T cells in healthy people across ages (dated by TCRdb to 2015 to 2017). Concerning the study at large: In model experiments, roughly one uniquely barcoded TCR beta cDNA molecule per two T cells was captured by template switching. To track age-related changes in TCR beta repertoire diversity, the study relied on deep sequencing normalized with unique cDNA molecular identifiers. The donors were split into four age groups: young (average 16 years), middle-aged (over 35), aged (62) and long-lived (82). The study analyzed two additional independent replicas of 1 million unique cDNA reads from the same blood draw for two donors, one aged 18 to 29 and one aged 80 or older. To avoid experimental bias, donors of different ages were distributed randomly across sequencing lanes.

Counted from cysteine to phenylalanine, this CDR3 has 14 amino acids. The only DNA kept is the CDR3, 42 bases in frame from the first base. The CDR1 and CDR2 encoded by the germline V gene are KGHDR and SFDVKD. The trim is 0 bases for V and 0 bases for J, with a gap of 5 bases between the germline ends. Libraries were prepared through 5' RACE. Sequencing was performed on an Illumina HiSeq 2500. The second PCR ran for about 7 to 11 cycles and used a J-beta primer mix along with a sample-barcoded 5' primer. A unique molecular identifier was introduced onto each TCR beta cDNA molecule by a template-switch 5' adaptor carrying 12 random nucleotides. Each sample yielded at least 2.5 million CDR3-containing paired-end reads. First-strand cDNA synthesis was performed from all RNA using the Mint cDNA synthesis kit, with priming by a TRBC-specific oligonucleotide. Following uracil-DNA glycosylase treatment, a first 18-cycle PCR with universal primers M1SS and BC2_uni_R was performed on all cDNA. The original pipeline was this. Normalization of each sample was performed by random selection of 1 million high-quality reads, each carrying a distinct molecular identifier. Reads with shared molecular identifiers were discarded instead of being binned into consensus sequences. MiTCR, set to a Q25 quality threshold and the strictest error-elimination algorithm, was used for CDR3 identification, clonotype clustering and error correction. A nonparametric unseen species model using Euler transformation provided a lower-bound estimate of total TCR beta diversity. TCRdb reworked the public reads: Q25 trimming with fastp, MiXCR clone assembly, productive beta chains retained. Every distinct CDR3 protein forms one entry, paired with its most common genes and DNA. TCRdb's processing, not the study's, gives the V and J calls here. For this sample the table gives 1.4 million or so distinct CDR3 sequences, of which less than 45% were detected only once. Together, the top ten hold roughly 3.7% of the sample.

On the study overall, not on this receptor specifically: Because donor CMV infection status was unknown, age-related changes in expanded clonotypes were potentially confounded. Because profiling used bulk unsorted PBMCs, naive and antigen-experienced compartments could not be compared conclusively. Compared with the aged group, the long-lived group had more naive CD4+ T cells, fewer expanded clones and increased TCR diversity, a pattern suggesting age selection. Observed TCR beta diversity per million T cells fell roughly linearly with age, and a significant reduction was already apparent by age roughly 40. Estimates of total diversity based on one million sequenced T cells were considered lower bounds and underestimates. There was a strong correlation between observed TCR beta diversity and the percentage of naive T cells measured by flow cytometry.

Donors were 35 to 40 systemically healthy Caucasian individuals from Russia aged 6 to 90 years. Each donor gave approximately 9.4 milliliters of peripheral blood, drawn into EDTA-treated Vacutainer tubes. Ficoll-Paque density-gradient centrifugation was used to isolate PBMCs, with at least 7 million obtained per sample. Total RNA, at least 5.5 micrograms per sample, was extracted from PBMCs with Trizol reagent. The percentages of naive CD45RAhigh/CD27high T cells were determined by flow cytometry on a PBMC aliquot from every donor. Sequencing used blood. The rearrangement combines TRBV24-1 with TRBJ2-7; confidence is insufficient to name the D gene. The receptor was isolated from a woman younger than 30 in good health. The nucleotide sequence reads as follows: TGTGCCACCAGTGATTTGGGTGGCTCCTACGAGCAGTACTTC. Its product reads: CATSDLGGSYEQYF.